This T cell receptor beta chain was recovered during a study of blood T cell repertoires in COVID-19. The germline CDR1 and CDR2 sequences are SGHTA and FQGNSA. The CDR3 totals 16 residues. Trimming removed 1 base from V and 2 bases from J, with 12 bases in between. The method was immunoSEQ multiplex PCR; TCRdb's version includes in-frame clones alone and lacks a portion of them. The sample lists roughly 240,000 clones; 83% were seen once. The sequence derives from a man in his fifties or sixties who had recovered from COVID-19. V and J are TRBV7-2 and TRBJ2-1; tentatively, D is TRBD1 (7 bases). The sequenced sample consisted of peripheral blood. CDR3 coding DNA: TGTGCCAGCAGCTTAGGAGGCAGGGGGGCCTACAATGAGCAGTTCTTC. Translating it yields CASSLGGRGAYNEQFF.